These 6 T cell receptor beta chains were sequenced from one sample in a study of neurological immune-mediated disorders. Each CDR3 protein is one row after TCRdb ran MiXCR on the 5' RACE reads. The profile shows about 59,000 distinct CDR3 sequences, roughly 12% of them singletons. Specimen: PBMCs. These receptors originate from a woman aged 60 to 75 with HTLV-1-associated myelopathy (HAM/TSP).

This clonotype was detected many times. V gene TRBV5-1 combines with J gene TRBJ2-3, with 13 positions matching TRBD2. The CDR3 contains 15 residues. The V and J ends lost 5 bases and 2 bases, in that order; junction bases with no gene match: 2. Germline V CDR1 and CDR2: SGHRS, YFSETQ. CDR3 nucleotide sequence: TGCGCCAGCAGTACTAGCGGGAGGGCCACAGATACGCAGTATTTT. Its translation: CASSTSGRATDTQYF.

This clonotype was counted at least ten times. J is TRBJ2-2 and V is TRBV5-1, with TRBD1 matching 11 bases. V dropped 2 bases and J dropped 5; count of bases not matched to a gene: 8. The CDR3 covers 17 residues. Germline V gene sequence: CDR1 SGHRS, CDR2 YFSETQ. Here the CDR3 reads CASSFSRTGGNTGELFF. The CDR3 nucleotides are TGCGCCAGCAGCTTTTCCAGGACAGGGGGCAATACCGGGGAGCTGTTTTTT.

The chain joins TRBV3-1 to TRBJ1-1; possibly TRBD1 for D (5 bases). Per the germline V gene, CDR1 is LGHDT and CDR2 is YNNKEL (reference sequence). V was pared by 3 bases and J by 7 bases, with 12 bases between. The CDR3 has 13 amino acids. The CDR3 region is CASSQWGLNEAFF. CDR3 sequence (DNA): TGTGCCAGCAGCCAGTGGGGACTAAATGAAGCTTTCTTT.

CDR3 region: CASSPGPTKGNEQFF. The CDR3 region has the DNA TGCGCCAGCAGCCCAGGACCAACCAAGGGGAATGAGCAGTTCTTC. The chain employs TRBV5-1 and TRBJ2-1; D perhaps matches TRBD1 (5 bases). Germline CDR1 is SGHRS and CDR2 is YFSETQ. The V end was cut by 4 bases, the J end by 7 bases, with 18 bases between. The CDR3 sequence is 15 residues long.

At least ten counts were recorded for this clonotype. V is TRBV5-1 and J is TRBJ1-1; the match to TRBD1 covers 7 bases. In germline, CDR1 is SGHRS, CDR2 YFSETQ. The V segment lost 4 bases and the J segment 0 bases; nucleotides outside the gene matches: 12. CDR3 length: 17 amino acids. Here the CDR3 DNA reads TGCGCCAGCAGCGTCCCCGGGACAGCTCCTATGAACACTGAAGCTTTCTTT. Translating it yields CASSVPGTAPMNTEAFF.

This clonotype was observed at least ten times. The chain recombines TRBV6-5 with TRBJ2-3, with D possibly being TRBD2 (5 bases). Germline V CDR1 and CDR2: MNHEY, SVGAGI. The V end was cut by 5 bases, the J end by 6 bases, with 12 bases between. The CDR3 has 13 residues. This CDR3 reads CASSPKGADTQYF. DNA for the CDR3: TGTGCCAGCAGTCCCAAGGGAGCCGATACGCAGTATTTT.